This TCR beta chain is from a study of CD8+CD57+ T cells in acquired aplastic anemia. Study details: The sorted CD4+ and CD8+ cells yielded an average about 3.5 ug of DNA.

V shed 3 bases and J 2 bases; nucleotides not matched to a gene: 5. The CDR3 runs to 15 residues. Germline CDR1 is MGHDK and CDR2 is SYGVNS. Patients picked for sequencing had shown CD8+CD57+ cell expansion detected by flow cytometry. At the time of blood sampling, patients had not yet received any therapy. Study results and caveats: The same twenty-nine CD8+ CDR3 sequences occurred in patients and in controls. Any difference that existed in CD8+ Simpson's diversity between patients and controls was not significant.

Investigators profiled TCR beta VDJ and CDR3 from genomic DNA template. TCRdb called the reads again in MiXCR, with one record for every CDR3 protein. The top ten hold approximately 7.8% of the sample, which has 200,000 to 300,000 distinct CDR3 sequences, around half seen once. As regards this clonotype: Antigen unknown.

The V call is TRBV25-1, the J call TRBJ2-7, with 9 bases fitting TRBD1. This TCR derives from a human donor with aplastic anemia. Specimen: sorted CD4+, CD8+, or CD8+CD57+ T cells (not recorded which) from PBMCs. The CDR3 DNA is TGTGCCAGCAGTGATTCCGGGACAGGGACCTACGAGCAGTACTTC. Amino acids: CASSDSGTGTYEQYF.